A single sample is the source of the 14 T cell receptor beta chains below, sequenced in a study of blood T cell repertoires in COVID-19. Clones were sequenced by immunoSEQ multiplex PCR, and TCRdb holds only the in-frame ones, with some missing. The sample includes 40,000 to 50,000 clones, roughly 90% of them seen just once. Sequenced input: peripheral blood. These receptor sequences come from a man aged 65 to 85 with active COVID-19.

In regard to this clone: The junction differs from germline at one of its ends, possibly a read error. The rearrangement links TRBV7-7 to TRBJ2-7, with D unresolved. The CDR3 runs 11 residues. Looked up from germline, CDR1 is SSHAT and CDR2 is FNYEAQ (reference sequence). Written as DNA, the CDR3 is TGTGCTAGCAGCCCCCGCTACGAGCAGTACTTC. Amino acid sequence: CASSPRYEQYF.

The chain joins TRBV28 to TRBJ2-5; 7 bases map to TRBD2. Germline V gene data show CDR1 as MDHEN and CDR2 as SYDVKM. The length of the CDR3 is 13 residues. V dropped 9 bases and J dropped 5; count of bases not matched to a gene: 9. The CDR3 reads CASDHRGGETQYF. CDR3 sequence (DNA): TGTGCCAGTGACCATCGGGGAGGGGAGACCCAGTACTTC.

The chain recombines TRBV19 with TRBJ1-3; perhaps TRBD1 as D (6 bases). Germline CDR1 LNHDA, CDR2 SQIVND (reference sequence). The CDR3 runs 14 residues. Between the trimmed V and J ends, which lost 10 bases and 0 bases, there was a span of 13 bases. The CDR3 loop reads CATRWTVSGNTIYF. The CDR3 DNA reads TGTGCCACCCGGTGGACAGTCTCTGGAAACACCATATATTTT.

This clone was recorded only once. The V call is TRBV29-1, the J call TRBJ2-1; perhaps TRBD2 as D (7 bases). CDR1 and CDR2 (germline): SQVTM, ANQGSEA. V was cut by 7 bases and J by 7 bases, with 20 bases left in between. This CDR3 has 14 amino acids. The chain's CDR3 is CSGTVGGPENEQFF. DNA for the CDR3: TGCAGCGGGACGGTGGGGGGGCCGGAAAATGAGCAGTTCTTC.

The V gene is TRBV2, the J gene TRBJ2-5; possibly TRBD2 for D (7 bases). With 6 bases removed from V and 4 bases from J, the gap between germline ends came to 21 bases. This CDR3 is 16 amino acids long. The V gene's germline CDR1 is SNHLY and CDR2 FYNNEI. The CDR3 sequence: CASRDGRGGPLETQYF. CDR3 in DNA: TGTGCCAGCAGGGACGGCAGGGGAGGGCCGTTAGAGACCCAGTACTTC.

The chain recombines TRBV4-3 with TRBJ1-3; TRBD1 aligns across 8 bases. V was pared by 4 bases and J by 0 bases, with 8 bases of the junction left unmatched. The CDR3 is 17 amino acids. The germline V gene has CDR1 LGHNA and CDR2 YSLEER. CDR3 sequence (DNA): TGCGCCAGCAGCCTCACAGGGGGGGGAAGCTCTGGAAACACCATATATTTT. It is translated as CASSLTGGGSSGNTIYF.

The chain has TRBV13 and TRBJ2-3; 8 bases agree with TRBD1. CDR3 length: 15 amino acids. CDR1 PRHDT and CDR2 FYEKMQ come from the germline V gene (reference sequence). The ends lost 0 bases at V and 6 bases at J; junction bases unmatched: 5. The CDR3 DNA sequence: TGTGCCAGCAGCTTAGGGCAGGGGGCGTGGGATACGCAGTATTTT. This gives the protein CASSLGQGAWDTQYF.

Only one count was recorded for this clone. The chain recombines TRBV3-1 (or the pseudogene TRBV3-2) with TRBJ2-3; 9 bases agree with TRBD2. V trimming: 1 base; J trimming: 2 bases; junction bases outside the gene matches: 4. Germline V lookup: CDR1 LGHDT, CDR2 YNNKEL (reference sequence). This CDR3 has 16 residues. This chain's CDR3 is CASSQGQRGDTDTQYF. The DNA for the CDR3 is TGTGCCAGCAGCCAAGGCCAGCGGGGGGACACAGATACGCAGTATTTT.

V and J are TRBV4-3 and TRBJ2-1, with 7 nucleotides matching TRBD1. CDR3 size: 15 residues. V shed 3 bases, J shed 2 bases, and the junction held 4 bases outside the gene matches. The V gene's germline CDR1 is LGHNA and CDR2 YSLEER. CDR3 amino acids: CASSHLTGTYNEQFF. CDR3 nucleotide sequence: TGCGCCAGCAGCCATTTGACAGGGACCTACAATGAGCAGTTCTTC.

The J gene is TRBJ2-7, the V gene TRBV7-2; no reliable D call. From germline, CDR1 is SGHTA and CDR2 FQGNSA. This CDR3 region has 13 residues. V lost 3 bases and J lost 4, with 10 bases in between. Here the CDR3 reads CASSFRPEYEQYF. The DNA for the CDR3 is TGTGCCAGCAGCTTTCGACCGGAGTACGAGCAGTACTTC.

The V and J genes are TRBV24-1 and TRBJ2-1; TRBD1 agrees at 10 bases. The CDR3 length is 16 residues. The V gene's germline CDR1 is KGHDR and CDR2 SFDVKD. V gave up 4 bases and J gave up 6 bases; unmatched junction bases: 8. CDR3 residues: CATSDSGQGRSNEQFF. The CDR3 coding sequence is TGTGCCACCAGTGACTCGGGACAGGGGAGGTCCAATGAGCAGTTCTTC.

The V call is TRBV18, the J call TRBJ1-1, with D unresolved. V lost 6 bases to trimming and J lost 2 bases, with 10 bases between them. The CDR3 is made up of 13 amino acids. Germline-derived CDR1 and CDR2 are KGHSH and LQKENI. CDR3 coding DNA: TGTGCCAGCTCGAAAGCGACTAACACTGAAGCTTTCTTT. Encoded protein: CASSKATNTEAFF.

The J gene is TRBJ2-5, the V gene TRBV28; 7 positions agree with TRBD2. Germline values: CDR1 MDHEN, CDR2 SYDVKM. The CDR3 extends over 14 amino acids. V dropped 6 bases and J dropped 7; count of bases not matched to a gene: 11. CDR3 sequence: CASSQAGSHGTQYF. CDR3 nucleotides: TGTGCCAGCAGCCAAGCGGGGAGCCACGGGACCCAGTACTTC.

V is TRBV6-2 or TRBV6-3 and J is TRBJ1-1; D is uncertain. The CDR3 covers 14 residues. Per germline, CDR1 MNHEY and CDR2 SVGEGT. Trimming cost V 5 bases and J 7 bases, with 17 bases left between them. CDR3 coding DNA: TGTGCCAGCAGTCCCGGAGGAGGGAGGGTTGAAGCTTTCTTT. Encoded protein: CASSPGGGRVEAFF.